The clone carrying this T cell receptor (beta chain) was seen only a few times. The PCR had 60 Vbeta and 13 Jbeta primers. The data were produced by immunoSEQ multiplex PCR, yet TCRdb's version contains in-frame clones alone and is incomplete. The repertoire includes over 100,000 clones, about 70% of them detected once, and roughly 0.82% sits in the top ten. These data originate in a study of cytomegalovirus exposure and HLA in healthy donors. V gave up 2 bases and J gave up 4 bases, with 11 bases separating them. The CDR3 has 13 amino acids. The germline gives CDR1 SQVTM, CDR2 ANQGSEA. This receptor was taken from a young woman in good health and CMV-seronegative. Sequenced sample: PBMCs. The rearrangement joins TRBV29-1 to TRBJ1-1; TRBD1 is a possible D gene (6 bases). The CDR3 nucleotides are TGCAGCGTTGAATTGACAGGTCCCACTGAAGCTTTCTTT. Amino acid sequence: CSVELTGPTEAFF.